This TCR beta chain appears in the sequencing data of a study of post-analysis software for immune sequencing data (dated by TCRdb to about 2015). In terms of the full investigation: Relapsing-remitting, secondary progressive and progressive-relapsing multiple sclerosis were recorded as disease courses, and subtype annotation was lacking for some patients. The patient repertoires were set against about 12 previously published healthy control repertoires from donors whose ages ranged from roughly 6 to 25 years. A subset of samples was prepared in parallel using single-end sample barcoding, then pooled and co-amplified after Illumina adapter ligation. What the work shows at the level of the full study, not this receptor alone: Normalized Chao1 diversity was significantly lower in multiple sclerosis patients than controls, suggesting substantial peripheral T-cell clonal expansion. When samples were clustered directly using the F measure, samples prepared in the same batch co-clustered strongly, which prompted a batch-effect correction. The control group was slightly older than the multiple sclerosis patient group. Significantly higher frequencies in patients than in controls were found for roughly 5 TRBV segments, including TRBV5-6, TRBV5-1 and TRBV20-1.

As regards this clonotype: The clone's antigen remains unknown. Within one base of it there is no much larger clone, and no base qualities were kept.

TCR beta repertoires were profiled from peripheral blood of 10 to 15 young patients with multiple sclerosis to demonstrate the VDJtools post-analysis software. The patients with multiple sclerosis were children and adolescents between about 6 and 15 years of age. The method behind the library was PCR. Sequenced on an Illumina HiSeq 2500. To reduce PCR and sequencing biases, unique molecular identifiers were built into the TCR beta cDNA libraries. Every 1 to 10 million input T cells yielded approximately 500,000 cDNA molecules, meaning each molecule approximated one T cell. The patient libraries were prepared and sequenced with the same protocol used for the earlier healthy control dataset. Samples belonging to the same batch were prepared together, multiplexed and sequenced on a shared HiSeq lane. From the authors' description of their analysis: Raw barcoded reads were processed with MIGEC, and single-read molecular identifier groups were discarded before consensus assembly and CDR3 extraction. Clonotype tables were post-analysed with VDJtools, normalizing diversity by down-sampling all datasets to the smallest sample size. Repertoire overlap clustering matched CDR3 amino acid but not nucleotide sequences to correct batch-related cross-sample contamination. The public reads were quality trimmed at Q25 with fastp and then assembled into clones with MiXCR by TCRdb, keeping productive beta chains. For every CDR3 protein sequence, its rows merge into one entry that carries the most common genes and DNA. Here the V and J calls rest on TCRdb's processing, not on the authors' analysis. For this sample the table gives around 710,000 distinct CDR3 sequences, of which more than 45% were detected only once. The ten largest clones take up over 4.5% of the sample.

The CDR3, cysteine through phenylalanine, is 14 amino acids long. The read is trimmed to its CDR3 DNA, 42 bases read in frame from base 1. V is shortened by 5 bases, J by 5 bases, and the region joining them spans 16 bases. CDR1 DFQATT and CDR2 SNEGSKA were looked up in the germline V gene (reference sequence). Recombination connected TRBV20-1 to TRBJ2-1; perhaps TRBD2 is the D gene, with 6 bases matching. Sequenced: blood. This receptor was identified in a girl between 5 and 17 years old with multiple sclerosis. The DNA sequence is given as TGCAGTGCTCCAGGAGCGGGCGGGGACAATGAGCAGTTCTTC. It is translated as CSAPGAGGDNEQFF.